Listed here are 25 T cell receptor beta chains from one sample, sequenced in a study of T cell responses to AZD1222 COVID-19 vaccine (dated by TCRdb to the early 2020s). The time point label on this specimen signifies: baseline before first vaccination. Library generation was performed with the immunoSEQ multiplex PCR assay. TCRdb took this table from immuneACCESS and kept in-frame rearrangements with V and J called. Such tables lack part of the clones; where checked against another copy, unresolved V genes explain under half of the gap, and the rest is unexplained. This sample lists 100,000 or so clones; around 89% were detected once. Less than 9.5% of the sample lies in the top ten. Here the sequenced sample was peripheral blood, taken on day 0 of AZD1222 vaccination. The origin of the receptors is an adult in good health.

The chain links TRBV18 to TRBJ1-5; 8 bases match TRBD1. V shed 3 bases, J shed 3 bases, and the junction held 7 bases outside the gene matches. Germline-derived CDR1 and CDR2 are KGHSH and LQKENI. CDR3 length: 16 amino acids. The CDR3 DNA sequence: TGTGCCAGCTCACCGGGACAGGTCACCGTCAATCAGCCCCAGCATTTT. Protein sequence: CASSPGQVTVNQPQHF.

V and J are TRBV7-3 and TRBJ2-2; TRBD2 aligns across 9 bases. Germline V CDR1 and CDR2: SGHTA, FQGTGA. The CDR3 is 15 amino acids. Germline trimming cut 6 bases from V and 4 bases from J; bases unmatched to any gene: 6. CDR3 sequence: CASRLAGVRTGELFF. CDR3 sequence (DNA): TGTGCCAGCAGATTAGCGGGAGTCCGCACCGGGGAGCTGTTTTTT.

This sequence joins TRBV5-1 and TRBJ2-1, with 8 bases fitting TRBD1. V was pared by 2 bases and J by 1 base, with 2 bases of the junction left unmatched. The CDR3 is 15 residues long. The germline CDR1 and CDR2 sequences are SGHRS and YFSETQ. The CDR3 sequence: CASSLGQGSYNEQFF. The CDR3 DNA reads as TGCGCCAGCAGCTTAGGACAGGGATCCTACAATGAGCAGTTCTTC.

The chain has TRBV7-9 and TRBJ1-3; D is unresolved. V was clipped by 5 bases and J by 0 bases, with 17 bases between them. This CDR3 has 17 residues. Germline loops: CDR1 SEHNR, CDR2 FQNEAQ (reference sequence). CDR3 DNA: TGTGCCAGCAGCCCGGACGGAATAGACTCCTCTGGAAACACCATATATTTT. Protein sequence: CASSPDGIDSSGNTIYF.

The chain has TRBV18 and TRBJ1-2, with TRBD1 matching over 9 bases. V lost 4 bases and J lost 6; bases outside the gene matches: 9. Germline V CDR1 and CDR2: KGHSH, LQKENI. The CDR3 covers 15 residues. The DNA of the CDR3 is TGTGCCAGCTCACGAGAGACAGGGGGTTTTGATGGCTACACCTTC. Its protein product is CASSRETGGFDGYTF.

This clone was seen a few times. This chain uses TRBV7-9 with TRBJ2-2; D unresolved. Germline loops: CDR1 SEHNR, CDR2 FQNEAQ (reference sequence). V gave up 2 bases and J gave up 4 bases, with 8 bases separating them. The CDR3 runs to 14 residues. CDR3 sequence reads: CASSLIMGTGELFF. The CDR3 DNA reads TGTGCCAGCAGCTTAATTATGGGCACCGGGGAGCTGTTTTTT.

This rearrangement joins TRBV29-1 to TRBJ1-6; 7 bases are a match to TRBD1. With 4 bases clipped from V and 9 bases from J, the junction kept 9 bases outside the gene matches. Germline V gene data show CDR1 as SQVTM and CDR2 as ANQGSEA. The CDR3 loop spans 14 amino acids. This chain's CDR3 is CSVGEGAAGSPLHF. The CDR3 region has the DNA TGCAGCGTTGGGGAGGGGGCCGCCGGTTCACCCCTCCACTTT.

This chain links TRBV6-5 with TRBJ2-7; D remains unclear. The CDR3 runs to 14 residues. Trimming stripped 3 bases from V and 0 bases from J, with 9 bases between. Germline assignment: CDR1 MNHEY and CDR2 SVGAGI. CDR3 sequence reads: CASSYTASSYEQYF. The CDR3 DNA is TGTGCCAGCAGTTATACAGCGAGCTCCTACGAGCAGTACTTC.

This clone was seen only once. V usage is TRBV15 and J usage is TRBJ1-1, with TRBD1 matching over 8 bases. The CDR3 loop spans 14 amino acids. Germline CDR1 LNHNV, CDR2 YYDKDF (reference sequence). Germline trimming cut 1 base from V and 4 bases from J; bases unmatched to any gene: 2. The CDR3 loop is CATSRVQGGTEAFF. CDR3 DNA sequence: TGTGCCACCAGCAGAGTACAGGGGGGCACTGAAGCTTTCTTT.

The rearrangement links TRBV3-1 (or the pseudogene TRBV3-2) to TRBJ2-7, with TRBD2 matching over 8 bases. Germline CDR1 is LGHDT and CDR2 is YNNKEL (reference sequence). V was pared by 4 bases and J by 7 bases, with 12 bases of the junction left unmatched. The length of the CDR3 is 15 residues. The CDR3 sequence is CASSLSGREVFEQYF. Written as DNA, the CDR3 is TGTGCCAGCAGCCTTTCCGGGCGGGAGGTATTTGAGCAGTACTTC.

V is TRBV30 and J is TRBJ1-6; a possible D gene is TRBD1 (5 bases). V was pared by 3 bases and J by 7 bases, with 13 bases between. Per the germline V gene, CDR1 is GTSNPN and CDR2 is SVGIG (reference sequence). This CDR3 is 14 amino acids long. CDR3 residues: CAWSAGTRNSPLHF. Here the CDR3 DNA reads TGTGCCTGGAGCGCCGGGACCCGAAATTCACCCCTCCACTTT.

This chain connects TRBV12-3 or TRBV12-4 to TRBJ1-2, with a possible D match to TRBD1 (6 bases). V shed 5 bases and J shed 5 bases, with 9 bases lying between them. This CDR3 region has 12 residues. CDR3 amino acids: CASSRDTYGYTF. The CDR3 DNA follows: TGTGCCAGCAGTCGGGACACATATGGCTACACCTTC.

This clone showed up just once. This chain connects TRBV10-3 to TRBJ1-2, with D hard to call. V shed 0 bases and J shed 6 bases, with 11 bases lying between them. CDR1 is ENHRY, CDR2 SYGVKD, per germline. The length of the CDR3 is 14 residues. CDR3 sequence (DNA): TGTGCCATCAGTGAGTCGAGGTTTCAGGATGGCTACACCTTC. Its translation: CAISESRFQDGYTF.

The chain couples TRBV15 to TRBJ2-1, with TRBD2 matching 12 bases. The CDR3 is 16 residues long. The germline CDR1 and CDR2 sequences are LNHNV and YYDKDF (reference sequence). V gave up 5 bases and J gave up 9 bases; unmatched junction bases: 11. The chain's CDR3 is CATSARLAGASGEQFF. CDR3 DNA sequence: TGTGCCACCAGCGCCCGACTAGCGGGAGCGTCGGGTGAGCAGTTCTTC.

This clone was observed a single time. This sequence joins TRBV15 and TRBJ2-1, with 9 bases identical to TRBD2. This CDR3 has 13 amino acids. Per the germline V gene, CDR1 is LNHNV and CDR2 is YYDKDF (reference sequence). J gave up 13 bases and V 0 bases, and 4 bases lay outside the gene matches. The CDR3 region is CATSRDYSGGQFF. In DNA form, the CDR3 reads TGTGCCACCAGCAGAGATTATAGCGGGGGACAGTTCTTC. The variable domain in full, with the rest retrieved from reference TRBV15 and TRBJ2-1, is DAMVIQNPRYQVTQFGKPVTLSCSQTLNHNVMYWYQQKSSQAPKLLFHYYDKDFNNEADTPDNFQSRRPNTSFCFLDIRSPGLGDTAMYLCATSRDYSGGQFFGPGTRLTVL.

V is TRBV19 and J is TRBJ1-1; D may be TRBD1 (5 bases). Deletions cut 5 bases from V and 6 bases from J, with 16 bases between. Germline CDR1 reads LNHDA; CDR2 reads SQIVND (reference sequence). There are 14 residues in the CDR3. Here the CDR3 reads CASSGSFRGSEAFF. As DNA, the CDR3 is TGTGCCAGTAGTGGCAGTTTTAGGGGATCTGAAGCTTTCTTT. The full variable domain, with the rest looked up from reference TRBV19 and TRBJ1-1, is DGGITQSPKYLFRKEGQNVTLSCEQNLNHDAMYWYRQDPGQGLRLIYYSQIVNDFQKGDIAEGYSVSREKKESFPLTVTSAQKNPTAFYLCASSGSFRGSEAFFGQGTRLTVV.

The chain has TRBV6-5 and TRBJ1-2; D unclear. V was clipped by 6 bases and J by 0 bases, with 5 bases between them. The CDR3 sequence is 12 residues long. The germline gives CDR1 MNHEY, CDR2 SVGAGI. In nucleotides, the CDR3 is TGTGCCAGCAGACGGACTAACTATGGCTACACCTTC. Translated: CASRRTNYGYTF.

This sequence joins TRBV27 and TRBJ2-7; tentative D call: TRBD1 (6 bases). The germline V gene encodes CDR1 MNHEY and CDR2 SMNVEV (reference sequence). Trimming pared 8 bases from V and 6 bases from J, leaving 17 bases between. The CDR3 runs to 13 residues. CDR3 amino acids: CASGRRPGAEQYF. The CDR3 DNA reads as TGTGCCAGCGGACGACGCCCAGGGGCCGAGCAGTACTTC.

This clone has only one observation. The genes are TRBV7-2 and TRBJ2-5; the D call may be TRBD1 or TRBD2 (6 bases each). Germline CDR1 and CDR2: SGHTA and FQGNSA. The CDR3 is 15 residues long. Deletions cut 1 base from V and 5 bases from J, with 14 bases between. The CDR3 here is CASSLGRGGQETQYF. The CDR3 DNA sequence: TGTGCCAGCAGCTTAGGGAGAGGGGGGCAGGAGACCCAGTACTTC.

This clone was detected only a few times. The V and J genes are TRBV28 and TRBJ2-5, with 13 bases that match TRBD2. The germline V gene has CDR1 MDHEN and CDR2 SYDVKM. V trimming: 5 bases; J trimming: 5 bases; junction bases outside the gene matches: 8. CDR3 length: 16 amino acids. For the CDR3, the DNA is TGTGCCAGCAGTCCCCAACTAGCGGGAGGGGGGGAGACCCAGTACTTC. Translating it yields CASSPQLAGGGETQYF.

V gene TRBV7-9 combines with J gene TRBJ1-1; D remains ambiguous. Germline-derived CDR1 and CDR2 are SEHNR and FQNEAQ (reference sequence). This CDR3 spans 14 amino acids. Trimming removed 5 bases from V and 6 bases from J, with 16 bases in between. CDR3 amino acids: CASSPPIGNSEAFF. The CDR3 DNA reads as TGTGCCAGCAGCCCCCCCATCGGCAATTCTGAAGCTTTCTTT.

The rearrangement uses TRBV28 and TRBJ1-6; TRBD1 aligns across 7 bases. V gave up 5 bases and J gave up 7 bases; unmatched junction bases: 8. From germline, CDR1 is MDHEN and CDR2 SYDVKM. The CDR3 runs 15 residues. CDR3 DNA sequence: TGTGCCAGCAGTCCCCGGGGACAGCTAAATTCACCCCTCCACTTT. Translating it yields CASSPRGQLNSPLHF.

The CDR3 is CASSLGTEGEQYF. In DNA, the CDR3 is TGCGCCAGCAGCCTAGGGACAGAAGGCGAGCAGTACTTC. The chain couples TRBV4-1 to TRBJ2-7, with TRBD1 matching over 7 bases. The CDR3 runs 13 residues. Germline V gene lookup returns CDR1 MGHRA and CDR2 YSYEKL. Unmatched junction bases numbered 6, after V lost 4 bases and J lost 6 bases.

This clone was observed a handful of times. The chain recombines TRBV3-1 (or the pseudogene TRBV3-2) with TRBJ2-2, with 9 nucleotides matching TRBD2. Per the germline V gene, CDR1 is LGHDT and CDR2 is YNNKEL (reference sequence). The J segment lost 3 bases and the V segment lost 4 bases, leaving 15 bases of the junction unmatched. The CDR3 loop spans 19 amino acids. The CDR3 nucleotides read TGTGCCAGCAGCCCAGGACTAGCGACAACAACCGGATACACCGGGGAGCTGTTTTTT. It yields the protein CASSPGLATTTGYTGELFF.

The rearrangement joins TRBV30 to TRBJ1-5; 10 bases align to TRBD1. The V gene's germline CDR1 is GTSNPN and CDR2 SVGIG (reference sequence). The CDR3 is made up of 14 amino acids. The trim removed 2 bases at V and 6 bases at J, leaving 4 bases unmatched. The CDR3 DNA reads TGTGCCTGGAGTCCAGGGACAGGGGTTCAGCCCCAGCATTTT. Its translation: CAWSPGTGVQPQHF. Full variable domain (rest looked up from reference TRBV30 and TRBJ1-5): SQTIHQWPATLVQPVGSPLSLECTVEGTSNPNLYWYRQAAGRGLQLLFYSVGIGQISSEVPQNLSASRPQDRQFILSSKKLLLSDSGFYLCAWSPGTGVQPQHFGDGTRLSIL.